Sequencing of this TCR beta chain was carried out in a study of T-cell memory formation after mild COVID-19. Study-level background: TCR clusters were mostly confined to one donor each.

A single record per CDR3 protein comes from TCRdb applying MiXCR to the 5' RACE reads. The sample contains approximately 150,000 distinct CDR3 sequences, roughly 15% of which appear only once. The CDR3 is 15 amino acids. V was trimmed by 0 bases and J by 3 bases, leaving 12 bases between them. CDR1 SGHVS and CDR2 FQNEAQ come from the germline V gene. The receptor's source is an adult woman who had mild COVID-19 (a few samples of this study predate the infection). Cell type and time point are not known. Sequencing was done on a sample of PBMCs or a T cell subset sorted from them (not recorded which). The V call is TRBV7-8, the J call TRBJ2-7, with D perhaps matching TRBD2 (5 bases). CDR3 region: CASSLAVGEYYEQYF. CDR3 in DNA: TGTGCCAGCAGCTTAGCGGTGGGAGAGTACTACGAGCAGTACTTC.